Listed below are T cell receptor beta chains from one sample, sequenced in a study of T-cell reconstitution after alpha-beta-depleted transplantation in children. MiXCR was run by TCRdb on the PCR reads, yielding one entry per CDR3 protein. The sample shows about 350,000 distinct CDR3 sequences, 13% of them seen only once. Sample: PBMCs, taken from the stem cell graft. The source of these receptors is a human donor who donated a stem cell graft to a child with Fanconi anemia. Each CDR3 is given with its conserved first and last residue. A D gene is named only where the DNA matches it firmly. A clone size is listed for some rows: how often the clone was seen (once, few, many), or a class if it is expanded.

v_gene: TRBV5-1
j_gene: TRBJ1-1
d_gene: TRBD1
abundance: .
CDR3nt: TGCGCCAGCAGCCCCACGACAGGGGTGACAGAAGCTTTCTTT
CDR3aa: CASSPTTGVTEAFF

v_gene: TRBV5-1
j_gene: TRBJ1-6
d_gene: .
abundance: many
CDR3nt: TGCGCCAGCAGCTTAGATGGCTTACCCCTCCACTTT
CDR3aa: CASSLDGLPLHF

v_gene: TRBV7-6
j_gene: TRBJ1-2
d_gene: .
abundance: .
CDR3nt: TGTGCCAGCAGCCGGGACGAGGGCTATGGCTACACCTTC
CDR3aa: CASSRDEGYGYTF

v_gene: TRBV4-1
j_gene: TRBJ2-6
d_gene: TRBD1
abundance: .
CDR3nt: TGCGCCAGCAGCCACCCGGGACAGAAGAACTCTGGGGCCAACGTCCTGACTTTC
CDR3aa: CASSHPGQKNSGANVLTF

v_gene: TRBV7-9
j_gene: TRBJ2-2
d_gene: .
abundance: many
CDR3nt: TGTGCCAGCAGCTTAGTAAACCAGGCGGCCGGGGAGCTGTTTTTT
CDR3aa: CASSLVNQAAGELFF

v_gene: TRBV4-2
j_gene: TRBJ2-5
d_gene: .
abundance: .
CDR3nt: TGTGCCAGCAGCCAAGGAGGGCCCGAGGAGACCCAGTACTTC
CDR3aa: CASSQGGPEETQYF

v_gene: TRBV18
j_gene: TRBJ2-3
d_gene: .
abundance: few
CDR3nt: TGTGCCAGCTCACCCAGAGAGGGTGGTACAGATACGCAGTATTTT
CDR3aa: CASSPREGGTDTQYF

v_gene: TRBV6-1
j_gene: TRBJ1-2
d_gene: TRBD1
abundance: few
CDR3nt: TGTGCCAGCAGGAAAACAGGGGGCTATGGCTACACCTTC
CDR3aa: CASRKTGGYGYTF

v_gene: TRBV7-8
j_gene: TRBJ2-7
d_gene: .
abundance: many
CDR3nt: TGTGCCAGCAGCTTAGCAGAGGGGTGGTCCGACGAGCAGTACTTC
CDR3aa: CASSLAEGWSDEQYF

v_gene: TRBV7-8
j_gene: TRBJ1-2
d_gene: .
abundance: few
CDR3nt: TGTGCCAGCAGCCCCTCCGCCGGTTCCTATGGCTACACCTTC
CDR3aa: CASSPSAGSYGYTF

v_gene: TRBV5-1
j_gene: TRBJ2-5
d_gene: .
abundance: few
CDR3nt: TGCGCCAGCAGCGGGGGCGACCAAGAGACCCAGTACTTC
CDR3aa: CASSGGDQETQYF

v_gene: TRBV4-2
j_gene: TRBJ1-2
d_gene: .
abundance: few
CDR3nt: TGTGCCAGCAGCCAAGAGTACTATGGCTACACCTTC
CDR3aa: CASSQEYYGYTF

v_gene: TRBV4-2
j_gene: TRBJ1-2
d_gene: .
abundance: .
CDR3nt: TGTGCCAGCAGCCACCTACCCCGGAAACAGGAGCCCTATGGCTACACCTTC
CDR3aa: CASSHLPRKQEPYGYTF

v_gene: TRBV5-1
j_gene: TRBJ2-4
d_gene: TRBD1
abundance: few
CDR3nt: TGCGCCAGCAGCTCCGGGACAGGGGCGACGAACATTCAGTACTTC
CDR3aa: CASSSGTGATNIQYF

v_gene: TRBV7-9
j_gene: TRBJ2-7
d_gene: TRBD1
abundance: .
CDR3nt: TGTGCCAGCAGCCCGGGAACGGGACAGGGGAAAATCGAGCAGTACTTC
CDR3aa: CASSPGTGQGKIEQYF

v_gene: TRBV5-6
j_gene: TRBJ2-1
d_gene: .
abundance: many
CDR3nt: TGTGCCAGCAGCTCGGAGGACAGTAACCATGAGCAGTTCTTC
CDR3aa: CASSSEDSNHEQFF

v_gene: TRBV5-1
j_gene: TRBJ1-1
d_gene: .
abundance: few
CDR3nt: TGCGCCAGCAGCGTTCGGCCGGGGGGATCTAACACTGAAGCTTTCTTT
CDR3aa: CASSVRPGGSNTEAFF

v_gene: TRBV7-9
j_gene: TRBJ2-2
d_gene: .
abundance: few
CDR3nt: TGTGCCAGCAGCTTCGATGTCACCGGGGAGCTGTTTTTT
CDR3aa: CASSFDVTGELFF

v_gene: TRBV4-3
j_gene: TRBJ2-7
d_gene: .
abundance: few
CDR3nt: TGCGCCAGCAGCCTTTACCGGGGCTCGGGCAACGAGCAGTACTTC
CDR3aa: CASSLYRGSGNEQYF

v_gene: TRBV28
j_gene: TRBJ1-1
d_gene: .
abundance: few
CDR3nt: TGTGCCAGCAGTTCACCCCTAGCCACTGAAGCTTTCTTT
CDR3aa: CASSSPLATEAFF

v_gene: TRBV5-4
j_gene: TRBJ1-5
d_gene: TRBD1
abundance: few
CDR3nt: TGTGCCAGCAGCTCCGCCGGGACAGGTAGCAATCAGCCCCAGCATTTT
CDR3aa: CASSSAGTGSNQPQHF

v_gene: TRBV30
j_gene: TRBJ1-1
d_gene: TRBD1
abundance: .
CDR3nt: TGTGCCTGGAGTATCCAGTGGGACAGGGAAAAAACTGAAGCTTTCTTT
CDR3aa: CAWSIQWDREKTEAFF

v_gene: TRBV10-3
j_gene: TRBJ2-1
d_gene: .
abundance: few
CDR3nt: TGTGCCATCAGTGAGTCGCCGGAAGCCGGCAATGAGCAGTTCTTC
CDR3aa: CAISESPEAGNEQFF

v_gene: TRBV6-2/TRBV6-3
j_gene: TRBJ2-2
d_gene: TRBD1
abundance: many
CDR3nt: TGTGCCAGCAGTCAACAGGGGTGGAACACCGGGGAGCTGTTTTTT
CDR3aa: CASSQQGWNTGELFF

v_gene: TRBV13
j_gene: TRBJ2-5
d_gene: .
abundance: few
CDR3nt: TGTGCCAGCAGCTTTCAGGCGGAACAAGAGACCCAGTACTTC
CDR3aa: CASSFQAEQETQYF

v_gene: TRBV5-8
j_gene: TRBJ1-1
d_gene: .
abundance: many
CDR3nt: TGTGCCAGCAGCTTCTACGAGGGAGCTTTCTTT
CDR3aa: CASSFYEGAFF

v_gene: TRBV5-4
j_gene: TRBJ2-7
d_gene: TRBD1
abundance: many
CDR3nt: TGTGCCAGCAGCTATGGACAGGGGAACTCCTACGAGCAGTACTTC
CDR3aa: CASSYGQGNSYEQYF

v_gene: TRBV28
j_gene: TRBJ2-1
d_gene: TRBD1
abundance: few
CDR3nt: TGTGCCAGCAGTTTAGGGACAGGGGGCTTCTGGGAGCAGTTCTTC
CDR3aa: CASSLGTGGFWEQFF

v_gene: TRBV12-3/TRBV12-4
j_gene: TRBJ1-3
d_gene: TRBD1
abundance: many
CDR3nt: TGTGCCAGCAGCCCAAACAGGGGCGCGGGAAACACCATATATTTT
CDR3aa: CASSPNRGAGNTIYF

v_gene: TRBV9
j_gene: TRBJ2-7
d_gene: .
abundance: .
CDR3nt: TGTGCCAGCAGCCCGACGACACTTTCCTACGAGCAGTACTTC
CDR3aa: CASSPTTLSYEQYF

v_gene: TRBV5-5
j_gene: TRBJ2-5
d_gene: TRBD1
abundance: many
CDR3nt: TGTGCCAGCAGCCCCGATAGGGACAGGGGGGAGACCCAGTACTTC
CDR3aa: CASSPDRDRGETQYF

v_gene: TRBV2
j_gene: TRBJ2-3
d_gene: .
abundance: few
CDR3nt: TGTGCCAGCAGGTTGGGTACAGCTGATACGCAGTATTTT
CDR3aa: CASRLGTADTQYF

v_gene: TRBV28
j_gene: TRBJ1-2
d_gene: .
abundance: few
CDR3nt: TGTGCCAGCAGTCGAGGAGGAAGGCAGATCTATGGCTACACCTTC
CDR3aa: CASSRGGRQIYGYTF

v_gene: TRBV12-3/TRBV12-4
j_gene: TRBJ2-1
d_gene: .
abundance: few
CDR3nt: TGTGCCAGCAGTTTGATGGGGGACGAGCAGTTCTTC
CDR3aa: CASSLMGDEQFF

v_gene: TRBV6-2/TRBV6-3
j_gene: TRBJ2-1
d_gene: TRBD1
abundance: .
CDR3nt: TGTGCCAGCAGTTACTCTGTTTCCGGGACAGGCTCTCTATTCTTC
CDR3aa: CASSYSVSGTGSLFF

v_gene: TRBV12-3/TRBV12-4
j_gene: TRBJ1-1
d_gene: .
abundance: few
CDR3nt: TGTGCCAGCAGTTTGCCAGGGCCCACTGAAGCTTTCTTT
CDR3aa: CASSLPGPTEAFF

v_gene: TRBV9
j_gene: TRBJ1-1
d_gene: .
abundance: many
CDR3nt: TGTGCCAGCACCTATTTGGGGAACACTGAAGCTTTCTTT
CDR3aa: CASTYLGNTEAFF

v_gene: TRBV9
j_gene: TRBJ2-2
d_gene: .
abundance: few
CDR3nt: TGTGCCAGCGGAATTCTAGGGACCGGGGAGCTGTTTTTT
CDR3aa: CASGILGTGELFF

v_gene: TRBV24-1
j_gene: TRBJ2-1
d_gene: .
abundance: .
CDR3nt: TGTGCCACCAGTGTAGGGAATGAGCAGTTCTTC
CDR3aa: CATSVGNEQFF

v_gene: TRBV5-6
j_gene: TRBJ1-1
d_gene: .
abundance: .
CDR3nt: TGTGCCAGCAGCTTGGTCCATGGCACTGAAGCTTTCTTT
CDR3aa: CASSLVHGTEAFF

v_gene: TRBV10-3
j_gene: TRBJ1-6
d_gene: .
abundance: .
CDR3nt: TGTGCCATCAGTGACGACAGAGATTCACCCCTCCACTTT
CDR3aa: CAISDDRDSPLHF

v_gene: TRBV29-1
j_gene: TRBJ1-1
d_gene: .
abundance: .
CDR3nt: TGCAGCGTTGAGTCAGTCTTGGGGGGCCCGAACACTGAAGCTTTCTTT
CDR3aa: CSVESVLGGPNTEAFF

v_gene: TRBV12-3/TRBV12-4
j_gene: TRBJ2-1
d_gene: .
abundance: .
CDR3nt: TGTGCCAGAAGTTCTCGGGGTAGTGAGCAGTTCTTC
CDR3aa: CARSSRGSEQFF

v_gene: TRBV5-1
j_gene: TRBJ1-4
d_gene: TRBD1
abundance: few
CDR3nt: TGCGCCAGCAGCTCACAGGGGATCAGTGAAAAACTGTTTTTT
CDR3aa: CASSSQGISEKLFF

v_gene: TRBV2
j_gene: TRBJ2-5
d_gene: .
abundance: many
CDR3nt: TGTGCCAGCAGCAGCGCCGGTAGCGGTCCACAAGAGACCCAGTACTTC
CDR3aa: CASSSAGSGPQETQYF

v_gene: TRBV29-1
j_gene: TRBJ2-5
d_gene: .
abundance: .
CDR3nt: TGCAGCGTTGGGGCAGGTCAAGAGACCCAGTACTTC
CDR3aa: CSVGAGQETQYF

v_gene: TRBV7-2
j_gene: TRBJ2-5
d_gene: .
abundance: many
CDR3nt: TGTGCCAGCAGCTATGGGGGGTCCCAGTACTTC
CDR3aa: CASSYGGSQYF

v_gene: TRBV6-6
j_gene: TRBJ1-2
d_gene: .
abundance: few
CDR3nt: TGTGCCAGCAGTCAGAGTTCAGAGCGCTACACCTTC
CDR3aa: CASSQSSERYTF

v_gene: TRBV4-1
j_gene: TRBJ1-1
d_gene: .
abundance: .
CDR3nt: TGCGCCAGCAGCCAAGATCCGGGGGCCACTGAAGCTTTCTTT
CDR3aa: CASSQDPGATEAFF

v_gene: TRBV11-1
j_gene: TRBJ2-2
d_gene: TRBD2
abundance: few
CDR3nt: TGTGCCAGCGTAGCGGGGGGTACGAACACCGGGGAGCTGTTTTTT
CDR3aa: CASVAGGTNTGELFF

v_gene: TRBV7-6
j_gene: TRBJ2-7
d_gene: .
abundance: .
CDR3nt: TGTGCCAGCAGCTCCCCACAGGGATCCCTCTCCTACGAGCAGTACTTC
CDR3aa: CASSSPQGSLSYEQYF

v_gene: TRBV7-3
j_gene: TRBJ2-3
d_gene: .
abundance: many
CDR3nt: TGTGCCAGCAGCCCAAGGGGGGATACGCAGTATTTT
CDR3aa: CASSPRGDTQYF

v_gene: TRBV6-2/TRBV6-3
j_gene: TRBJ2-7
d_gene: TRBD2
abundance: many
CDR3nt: TGTGCCAGCAGTTACCGACTAGCGGGGTACTACGAGCAGTACTTC
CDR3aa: CASSYRLAGYYEQYF

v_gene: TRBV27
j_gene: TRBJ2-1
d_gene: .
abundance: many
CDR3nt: TGTGCCAGCGGACCCCCGGGCAATGAGCAGTTCTTC
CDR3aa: CASGPPGNEQFF

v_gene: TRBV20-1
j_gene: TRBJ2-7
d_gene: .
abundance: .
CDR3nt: TGCAGTGCTAGAGGGTTTGAGAACGAGCAGTACTTC
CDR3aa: CSARGFENEQYF